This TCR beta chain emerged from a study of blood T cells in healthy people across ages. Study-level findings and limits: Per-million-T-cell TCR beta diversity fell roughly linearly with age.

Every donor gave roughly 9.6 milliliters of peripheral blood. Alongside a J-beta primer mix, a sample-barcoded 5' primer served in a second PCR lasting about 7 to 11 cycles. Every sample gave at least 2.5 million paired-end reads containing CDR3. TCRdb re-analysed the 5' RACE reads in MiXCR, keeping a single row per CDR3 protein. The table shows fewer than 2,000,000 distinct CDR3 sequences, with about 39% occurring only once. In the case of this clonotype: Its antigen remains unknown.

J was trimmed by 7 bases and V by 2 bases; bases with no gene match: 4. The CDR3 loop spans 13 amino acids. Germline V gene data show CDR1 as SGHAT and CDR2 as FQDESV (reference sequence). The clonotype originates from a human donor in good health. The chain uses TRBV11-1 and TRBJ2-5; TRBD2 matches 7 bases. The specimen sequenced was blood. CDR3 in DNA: TGTGCCAGCAGCTTACTAGCGGAGGGGACCCAGTACTTC. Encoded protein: CASSLLAEGTQYF.